A single sample is the source of the 22 T cell receptor beta chains below, sequenced in a study of shared clonotypes between healthy human individuals. TCRdb's copy holds only in-frame clones and misses some; the assay was immunoSEQ multiplex PCR. The data contain 1.6 million or so clones, around 98.5% of them singletons. The sample comprised naive CD4+ T cells sorted from blood. Indicated subset: CD45RA+ positively selected. The receptors here all came from a man aged 25-45 years in good health.

The V and J genes are TRBV6-5 and TRBJ2-7, with 9 positions matching TRBD1. This CDR3 has 15 amino acids. The trim removed 5 bases at V and 3 bases at J, leaving 8 bases unmatched. Per the germline V gene, CDR1 is MNHEY and CDR2 is SVGAGI. CDR3 loop: CASSQSGQGFYEQYF. The CDR3 nucleotides read TGTGCCAGCAGTCAAAGCGGACAGGGGTTCTACGAGCAGTACTTC.

The chain couples TRBV6-5 to TRBJ2-5, with D possibly TRBD2 on 6 matching bases. CDR1 is MNHEY, CDR2 SVGAGI, per germline. CDR3 size: 14 residues. V lost 0 bases and J 4 bases, leaving 9 bases between the germline ends. The CDR3, as DNA: TGTGCCAGCAGTTACTCGAGACTAGTAGAGACCCAGTACTTC. This translates into CASSYSRLVETQYF.

The chain employs TRBV28 and TRBJ2-2; D remains unclear. The CDR3 loop spans 16 amino acids. Germline V gives CDR1 MDHEN, CDR2 SYDVKM. V was pared by 5 bases and J by 7 bases, with 20 bases between. CDR3 DNA: TGTGCCAGCAGTGGGCTGGATTCGATCTGGGGCGGGGAGCTGTTTTTT. Protein sequence: CASSGLDSIWGGELFF.

With respect to this clone: The sample holds other DNA sequences that translate to the same CDR3. The chain employs TRBV5-1 and TRBJ2-2; TRBD2 matches 12 bases. The ends lost 2 bases at V and 1 base at J; junction bases unmatched: 0. The germline gives CDR1 SGHRS, CDR2 YFSETQ. CDR3 size: 16 residues. This chain's CDR3 is CASSLLAGGNTGELFF. The CDR3 region has the DNA TGCGCCAGCAGCTTACTAGCGGGAGGGAACACCGGGGAGCTGTTTTTT.

This sequence joins TRBV6-1 and TRBJ1-4; no reliable D call. CDR3 length: 13 residues. V lost 6 bases and J 7 bases, leaving 12 bases between the germline ends. Germline V CDR1 and CDR2: MNHNS, SASEGT. CDR3 sequence reads: CASRVGGGEKLFF. CDR3 DNA: TGTGCCAGCAGGGTCGGAGGAGGTGAAAAACTGTTTTTT.

This chain uses TRBV9 with TRBJ2-7; tentatively, D is TRBD2 (5 bases). Trimming shortened V by 2 bases and J by 1 base, and 10 bases separated the two germline ends. The CDR3 is 14 amino acids. Germline V gene lookup returns CDR1 SGDLS and CDR2 YYNGEE. CDR3 loop: CASSVDYSSYEQYF. The DNA of the CDR3 is TGTGCCAGCAGCGTCGACTATTCTTCCTACGAGCAGTACTTC.

The CDR3 region has the DNA TGTGCCAGTCAAGACAGGGGGGGTCAGCCCCAGCATTTT. Translating it yields CASQDRGGQPQHF. This chain connects TRBV6-6 to TRBJ1-5, with 9 bases lining up with TRBD1. The CDR3 is 13 amino acids. V lost 9 bases to trimming and J lost 6 bases; unmatched junction nucleotides: 6. Germline CDR1 and CDR2: MNHNY and SVGAGI (reference sequence).

Notes on this clone: The same CDR3 also results from other DNA sequences found in this sample. This rearrangement joins TRBV5-1 to TRBJ2-1; unclear D gene. Germline V gives CDR1 SGHRS, CDR2 YFSETQ. This CDR3 is 11 amino acids long. V lost 1 base, J lost 7 bases, and 3 bases lay in between. CDR3 in amino acids: CASSLRNEQFF. CDR3 in DNA: TGCGCCAGCAGCTTGCGTAATGAGCAGTTCTTC.

The chain is built from TRBV11-2 and TRBJ2-7, with TRBD2 as a possible D gene (5 bases). This CDR3 is 13 amino acids long. Trimming took off 7 bases at V and 6 bases at J, with 16 bases between the two ends. The V gene's germline CDR1 is SGHAT and CDR2 FQNNGV. CDR3 protein: CASKRAARGEQYF. The CDR3 DNA is TGTGCCAGCAAACGGGCGGCCCGGGGCGAGCAGTACTTC.

This sequence joins TRBV28 and TRBJ1-5, with D hard to call. Trimming took 8 bases from V and 0 from J, leaving 11 bases between them. CDR3 length: 14 residues. Germline V lookup: CDR1 MDHEN, CDR2 SYDVKM. In nucleotides, the CDR3 is TGTGCCAGCGGATTTCCCAATAGCAATCAGCCCCAGCATTTT. Its translation: CASGFPNSNQPQHF.

V and J are TRBV5-1 and TRBJ2-2; perhaps D is TRBD1 or TRBD2 (5 bases each). The germline V gene has CDR1 SGHRS and CDR2 YFSETQ. V lost 0 bases and J lost 6, with 21 bases in between. This CDR3 contains 18 residues. The CDR3 region has the DNA TGCGCCAGCAGCTTGGAGCCGGGACGGGAAGGGGTGGCCGGGGAGCTGTTTTTT. Protein: CASSLEPGREGVAGELFF.

The chain joins TRBV23-1 to TRBJ2-4; D unresolved. TRBV23-1 is identified as an open reading frame with a role that is uncertain. Trimming took 0 bases from V and 2 from J, leaving 14 bases between them. This CDR3 is 17 amino acids long. For the CDR3, the DNA is TGCGCCAGCAGTCAATCCCCGATTACTGGGCCCAAAAACATTCAGTACTTC. Amino acid sequence: CASSQSPITGPKNIQYF.

This chain uses TRBV5-1 with TRBJ2-3; possible D gene TRBD1, 6 bases. CDR1 and CDR2 (germline): SGHRS, YFSETQ. The V and J ends lost 4 bases and 2 bases respectively, with 14 bases between them. This CDR3 contains 15 residues. CDR3: CASSQAGALTDTQYF. CDR3 DNA sequence: TGCGCCAGCAGCCAGGCAGGGGCCCTCACAGATACGCAGTATTTT.

This sequence joins TRBV18 and TRBJ2-7; a possible D gene is TRBD2 (5 bases). The V end was cut by 0 bases, the J end by 3 bases, with 15 bases between. The CDR3 has 16 amino acids. The germline V gene has CDR1 KGHSH and CDR2 LQKENI. The chain's CDR3 is CASSPPSAGSHYEQYF. CDR3 DNA: TGTGCCAGCTCACCACCATCGGCGGGTAGCCACTACGAGCAGTACTTC.

The chain employs TRBV5-1 and TRBJ2-1; 11 positions match TRBD2. This CDR3 contains 15 residues. Trimming took 3 bases from V and 5 from J; bases not matched to a gene: 4. CDR1 and CDR2 (germline): SGHRS, YFSETQ. The CDR3 bases are TGCGCCAGCAGCTCCTTAGCGGGAGGGGACAATGAGCAGTTCTTC. This gives the protein CASSSLAGGDNEQFF.

The rearrangement uses TRBV9 and TRBJ1-3; D not certain. Germline values: CDR1 SGDLS, CDR2 YYNGEE. The CDR3 runs to 14 residues. V shed 4 bases and J shed 1 base, with 9 bases lying between them. The CDR3 region is CASSRPKSGNTIYF. The CDR3, as DNA: TGTGCCAGCAGCAGACCCAAGTCTGGAAACACCATATATTTT.

This CDR3 is CASSQFQETQYF. Here the CDR3 DNA reads TGTGCCAGCTCGCAGTTTCAAGAGACCCAGTACTTC. The V and J genes are TRBV18 and TRBJ2-5; D not certain. Trimming took off 6 bases at V and 2 bases at J, with 7 bases between the two ends. The CDR3 covers 12 residues. CDR1 and CDR2 from the germline V gene are KGHSH and LQKENI. Based on the CDR3 plus reference TRBV18 and TRBJ2-5, the full variable domain is NAGVMQNPRHLVRRRGQEARLRCSPMKGHSHVYWYRQLPEEGLKFMVYLQKENIIDESGMPKERFSAEFPKEGPSILRIQQVVRGDSAAYFCASSQFQETQYFGPGTRLLVL.

The J gene is TRBJ2-5, the V gene TRBV6-1; TRBD1 aligns across 7 bases. The V and J ends lost 4 bases and 1 base, in that order; junction bases with no gene match: 3. CDR1 and CDR2 from the germline V gene are MNHNS and SASEGT. The CDR3 runs 14 residues. The CDR3 reads CASSVWDSQETQYF. Written as DNA, the CDR3 is TGTGCCAGCAGTGTTTGGGACAGCCAAGAGACCCAGTACTTC.

V is TRBV18 and J is TRBJ1-3, with a weak D call TRBD1 (5 bases). V lost 6 bases, J lost 2 bases, and 14 bases lay in between. The CDR3 loop spans 15 amino acids. CDR1 is KGHSH and CDR2 is LQKENI in the germline V gene. The CDR3 DNA is TGTGCCAGCTCGCAGACAGAAGGACCTGGAAACACCATATATTTT. This gives the protein CASSQTEGPGNTIYF.

V usage is TRBV5-1 and J usage is TRBJ2-7; weak D call: TRBD2 (6 bases). This CDR3 has 15 residues. The V end was cut by 5 bases, the J end by 0 bases, with 15 bases between. Germline V CDR1 and CDR2: SGHRS, YFSETQ. The CDR3 DNA reads TGCGCCAGCAGACTCCAAGCGGGTAGCTCCTACGAGCAGTACTTC. Translating gives CASRLQAGSSYEQYF.

The chain employs TRBV15 and TRBJ1-4, with D unresolved. Trimming cost V 6 bases and J 0 bases, with 5 bases left between them. This CDR3 is 13 amino acids long. The germline CDR1 and CDR2 sequences are LNHNV and YYDKDF (reference sequence). The CDR3 DNA is TGTGCCACCAGACACACAACTAATGAAAAACTGTTTTTT. It is translated as CATRHTTNEKLFF.

V gene TRBV7-2 combines with J gene TRBJ2-3; D possibly corresponds to TRBD2 (6 bases). The CDR3 length is 12 residues. From germline, CDR1 is SGHTA and CDR2 FQGNSA. V lost 5 bases, J lost 6 bases, and 9 bases lay in between. The DNA of the CDR3 is TGTGCCAGCAGCCGTCTAGCGGATACGCAGTATTTT. It encodes CASSRLADTQYF.